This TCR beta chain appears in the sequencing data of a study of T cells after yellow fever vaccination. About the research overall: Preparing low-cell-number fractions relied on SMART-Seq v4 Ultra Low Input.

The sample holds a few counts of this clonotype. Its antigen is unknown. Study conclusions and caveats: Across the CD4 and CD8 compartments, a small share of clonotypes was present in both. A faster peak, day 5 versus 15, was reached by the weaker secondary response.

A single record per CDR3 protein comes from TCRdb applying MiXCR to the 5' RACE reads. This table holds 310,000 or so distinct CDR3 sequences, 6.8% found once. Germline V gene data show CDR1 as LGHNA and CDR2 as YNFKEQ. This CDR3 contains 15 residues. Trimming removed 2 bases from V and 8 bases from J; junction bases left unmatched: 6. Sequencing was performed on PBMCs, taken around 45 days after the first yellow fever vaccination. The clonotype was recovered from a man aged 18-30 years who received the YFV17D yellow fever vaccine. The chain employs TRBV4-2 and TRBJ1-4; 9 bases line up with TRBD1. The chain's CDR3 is CASSQTGQGGEKLFF. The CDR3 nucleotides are TGTGCCAGCAGCCAAACGGGACAGGGAGGAGAAAAACTGTTTTTT.